These 25 T cell receptor beta chains share one sample of origin, sequenced in a study of prognosis after radiotherapy for stage I lung cancer. The TCR beta CDR3 region was amplified from genomic DNA, with two rounds of multiplex PCR being used for the amplification. Primers were specific to each TRBV and TRBJ gene in first-round PCR. TCRdb re-derived calls from the multiplex PCR reads in MiXCR, one entry per CDR3 protein. The table includes about 12,000 distinct CDR3 sequences, nearly 55% detected once. The input for sequencing was PBMCs, taken before or after stereotactic body radiation therapy (not recorded which). The receptors come from a donor over 45 with non-small cell lung cancer.

This chain uses TRBV30 with TRBJ1-2, with 11 nucleotides matching TRBD1. From germline, CDR1 is GTSNPN and CDR2 SVGIG (reference sequence). V lost 0 bases and J lost 5; bases outside the gene matches: 5. The CDR3 sequence is 15 residues long. DNA of the CDR3: TGTGCCTGGAGTGTAAGGGACAGGGGGTTTTATGGCTACACCTTC. Translated, it gives CAWSVRDRGFYGYTF.

A word on this clonotype: This may arise from a read error, as a much more abundant clone is one base away. The chain joins TRBV3-1 to TRBJ2-3, with 12 nucleotides matching TRBD2. This CDR3 has 18 residues. The trim removed 3 bases at V and 6 bases at J, leaving 13 bases unmatched. The V gene's germline CDR1 is LGHDT and CDR2 YNNKEL (reference sequence). The CDR3 sequence is CASSHLPRLAGVPDTQYF. CDR3 coding DNA: TGTGCCAGCAGCCATCTCCCCCGACTAGCGGGAGTACCGGATACGCAGTATTTT.

CDR3 DNA sequence: TGTGCCAGCAGTCCAGGGGGTAGCACAGATACGCAGTATTTT. Amino acid sequence: CASSPGGSTDTQYF. J is TRBJ2-3 and V is TRBV28; 7 positions match TRBD1. Germline CDR1 and CDR2: MDHEN and SYDVKM. With V trimmed by 5 bases and J by 0 bases, 2 bases remained unmatched. This CDR3 has 14 residues. Using reference TRBV28 and TRBJ2-3 for the parts outside the CDR3, the full variable domain is DVKVTQSSRYLVKRTGEKVFLECVQDMDHENMFWYRQDPGLGLRLIYFSYDVKMKEKGDIPEGYSVSREKKERFSLILESASTNQTSMYLCASSPGGSTDTQYFGPGTRLTVL.

There are many counts of this clonotype. One junction end disagrees with the germline gene, perhaps due to a read error. V is TRBV27 and J is TRBJ2-1; the D is unclear. The CDR3 is 14 amino acids. Germline assignment: CDR1 MNHEY and CDR2 SMNVEV (reference sequence). In DNA form, the CDR3 reads TGTACCAGCAGTTTACCAAATTCAGTTTACCCGCAGTTCTTC. Translating gives CTSSLPNSVYPQFF.

The chain is built from TRBV7-2 and TRBJ2-7; D is unclear. This CDR3 has 11 residues. V shed 5 bases and J shed 7 bases, with 9 bases lying between them. Germline CDR1 is SGHTA and CDR2 is FQGNSA. The CDR3, as DNA: TGTGCCAGCAGCCCCGGGCTAGAGCAGTACTTC. It yields the protein CASSPGLEQYF.

V is TRBV30 and J is TRBJ2-7; 8 nucleotides agree with TRBD2. Germline assignment: CDR1 GTSNPN and CDR2 SVGIG (reference sequence). There are 14 residues in the CDR3. J lost 4 bases, V lost 4 bases, and 9 bases had no gene match. CDR3 region: CAWTKSGLVYEQYF. CDR3 DNA: TGTGCCTGGACCAAGTCGGGACTAGTATACGAGCAGTACTTC.

Turning to this clonotype: Since a far larger clone is one base different, this is likely a read error. The rearrangement links TRBV6-6 to TRBJ2-7; 9 bases fit TRBD1. CDR1 and CDR2 (germline): MNHNY, SVGAGI (reference sequence). V gave up 7 bases and J gave up 0 bases; unmatched junction bases: 7. This CDR3 comprises 15 residues. The DNA of the CDR3 is TGTGCCAGCAATACCGGGACAGGGTGCTCCTACGAGCAGTACTTC. Its translation is CASNTGTGCSYEQYF.

This clonotype ranks as medium-sized. The V gene is TRBV7-9, the J gene TRBJ2-7; perhaps TRBD1 as D (6 bases). The CDR3 is made up of 14 amino acids. From germline, CDR1 is SEHNR and CDR2 FQNEAQ (reference sequence). V gave up 4 bases and J gave up 2 bases, with 12 bases separating them. CDR3: CASSSQTGTYEQYF. DNA for the CDR3: TGTGCCAGCAGCTCCCAAACAGGGACCTACGAGCAGTACTTC.

Note on this clonotype: A single base separates this from a much larger clone, so it may be a read error. The chain carries TRBV27 and TRBJ1-4, with D unresolved. CDR1 is MNHEY, CDR2 SMNVEV, per germline (reference sequence). This CDR3 region has 13 residues. The CDR3 bases are TGTGCCAGCGGCGTTTCAACTAATGAAAAACTGCTTTTT. Translation gives CASGVSTNEKLLF.

Many counts were recorded for this clonotype. A much larger clone lies a single base off, so this may be a read error. CDR3 region: CASTQIAGAHGQYF. CDR3 bases: TGCGCCAGCACACAGATAGCGGGAGCCCACGGGCAGTACTTC. The chain combines TRBV5-1 with TRBJ2-7; 9 bases fit TRBD2. V trimming: 6 bases; J trimming: 9 bases; junction bases outside the gene matches: 13. This CDR3 spans 14 amino acids. The germline CDR1 and CDR2 sequences are SGHRS and YFSETQ.

This sequence joins TRBV6-5 and TRBJ2-7, with D hard to call. This CDR3 comprises 13 residues. The V end was cut by 0 bases, the J end by 4 bases, with 7 bases between. Germline assignment: CDR1 MNHEY and CDR2 SVGAGI. CDR3 loop: CASSYSFGYEQYF. Here the CDR3 DNA reads TGTGCCAGCAGTTACTCCTTCGGATACGAGCAGTACTTC.

On this clonotype: Given a far larger clone just one base away, this is likely a sequencing read error. The gene calls are TRBV6-4 and TRBJ2-1, with D uncertain. V dropped 7 bases and J dropped 9 bases, with 10 bases sitting between them. The V gene's germline CDR1 is MRHNA and CDR2 SNTAGT. The CDR3 runs 11 residues. The CDR3 nucleotides are TGTGCCAGCATTGCATACGGTGAGCAGTTCTTC. Amino acid sequence: CASIAYGEQFF.

A word on this clonotype: This is likely an artifact of a read error, given a far larger clone one base away. The chain joins TRBV6-4 to TRBJ2-3, with D possibly matching TRBD1 (5 bases). From germline, CDR1 is MRHNA and CDR2 SNTAGT. The CDR3 sequence is 14 residues long. V dropped 5 bases and J dropped 2 bases, with 11 bases sitting between them. The CDR3 DNA reads TGTGCCAGCAGTCGGACATGGGCCACAGATACGCAGTATTTT. The encoded protein is CASSRTWATDTQYF.

In the case of this clonotype: This probably arose from a read error, given a far larger clone one base away. This chain joins TRBV7-9 and TRBJ2-1, with a tentative D call TRBD1 (6 bases). V lost 3 bases and J lost 5, with 14 bases in between. Germline loops: CDR1 SEHNR, CDR2 FQNEAQ (reference sequence). CDR3 length equals 15 residues. The DNA of the CDR3 is TGTGCCAGCAGCTTTTACAAGGGGGAAGACAATGAGCAGTTCTTC. Translated, it gives CASSFYKGEDNEQFF.

The chain combines TRBV9 with TRBJ2-2, with D perhaps TRBD2 (5 bases). The germline CDR1 and CDR2 sequences are SGDLS and YYNGEE. This CDR3 region has 14 residues. V was trimmed by 6 bases and J by 4 bases, leaving 13 bases between them. CDR3 loop: CASKGRAGTGELFF. As DNA, the CDR3 is TGTGCCAGCAAGGGCCGGGCGGGCACCGGGGAGCTGTTTTTT.

This clonotype was picked up one time. V gene TRBV19 combines with J gene TRBJ2-5; 7 bases map to TRBD2. This CDR3 region has 15 residues. The J segment lost 2 bases and the V segment lost 4 bases, leaving 7 bases of the junction unmatched. Per the germline V gene, CDR1 is LNHDA and CDR2 is SQIVND (reference sequence). The CDR3 is CASSTLREAQETQYF. The DNA for the CDR3 is TGTGCCAGTAGTACCCTCCGGGAGGCTCAAGAGACCCAGTACTTC.

The chain combines TRBV11-2 with TRBJ2-1; D is unclear. CDR3 length: 13 amino acids. The V end was cut by 2 bases, the J end by 9 bases, with 11 bases between. Per the germline V gene, CDR1 is SGHAT and CDR2 is FQNNGV. The DNA for the CDR3 is TGTGCCAGCAGCTTAACCAATTCGGCTGAGCAGTTCTTC. This sequence encodes CASSLTNSAEQFF.

To note about this clonotype: It is likely a read error: a sequence one base away is far more abundant. The chain links TRBV6-8 to TRBJ2-1, with D perhaps TRBD1 (6 bases). Looked up from germline, CDR1 is MNHGY and CDR2 is SAAAGT. The germline V and J ends were trimmed by 7 bases and 3 bases, with 13 bases remaining between them. CDR3 size: 14 residues. The CDR3 DNA follows: TGTGCCAGCAAAGGGCAGGGGTTCTACAATGAGCAGTTCTTC. It yields the protein CASKGQGFYNEQFF.

The gene calls are TRBV7-3 and TRBJ2-1; 10 bases align to TRBD2. Germline assignment: CDR1 SGHTA and CDR2 FQGTGA. The junction had 11 bases not matched to a gene; V was cut back by 4 bases and J by 8 bases. The CDR3 consists of 16 residues. CDR3 region: CASSSQAGGPVDEQFF. CDR3 coding DNA: TGTGCCAGCAGCTCCCAAGCGGGAGGGCCAGTCGATGAGCAGTTCTTC.

The V gene is TRBV11-3, the J gene TRBJ1-1, with D uncertain. This CDR3 spans 13 amino acids. With 3 bases removed from V and 3 bases from J, the gap between germline ends came to 8 bases. CDR1 and CDR2 (germline): SGHNT, YENEEA. CDR3 bases: TGTGCCAGCAGCTTCCGGTGGGACACTGAAGCTTTCTTT. Amino acids: CASSFRWDTEAFF.

This clonotype is termed medium-sized. The J gene is TRBJ1-2, the V gene TRBV28; weak D call: TRBD1 (5 bases). This CDR3 region has 12 residues. CDR1 and CDR2 (germline): MDHEN, SYDVKM. Trimming stripped 2 bases from V and 7 bases from J, with 8 bases between. The CDR3 bases are TGTGCCAGCAGTTTACAGGGCAGTGGCTACACCTTC. Translating it yields CASSLQGSGYTF.

Remarks on this clonotype: The junction shows a germline mismatch at one end, possibly a read error. This sequence joins TRBV27 and TRBJ1-6; D is undetermined. The CDR3 runs to 13 residues. In germline, CDR1 is MNHEY, CDR2 SMNVEV (reference sequence). The CDR3 DNA is TGTTCCAGCAGTAAATTAGGTTATTCACCCCTCCACTTT. This translates into CSSSKLGYSPLHF.

The chain employs TRBV5-1 and TRBJ2-3, with D perhaps matching TRBD2 (6 bases). Germline V CDR1 and CDR2: SGHRS, YFSETQ. V was shortened by 0 bases and J by 3 bases, with 14 bases between the two germline ends. This CDR3 spans 16 amino acids. CDR3 region: CASSLAALALTDTQYF. DNA of the CDR3: TGCGCCAGCAGCTTGGCCGCTCTAGCGCTGACAGATACGCAGTATTTT.

Regarding this clonotype: A far bigger clonotype differs at one base, so this is likely a read error. The chain has TRBV6-2 or TRBV6-3 and TRBJ2-2; D call uncertain. Germline lookup yields CDR1 MNHEY and CDR2 SVGEGT. The ends were cut back, 6 bases at V and 5 bases at J, with 13 bases in the middle. The CDR3 is 14 amino acids. This CDR3 is CASSLQEGTGELFF. The DNA for the CDR3 is TGTGCCAGCAGCCTCCAAGAAGGAACCGGGGAGCTGTTTTTT.

As regards this clonotype: A far more abundant clone sits one base away, making this likely a read error. The rearrangement links TRBV6-2 or TRBV6-3 to TRBJ2-7; possible D gene TRBD2, 5 bases. Per germline, CDR1 MNHEY and CDR2 SVGEGT. The CDR3 length is 14 residues. CDR3 bases: TGTGCCATCAGTGACCGACATAGAGGGTACGAGCAGTACTTC. Its translation: CAISDRHRGYEQYF.